The rows below give T cell receptor beta chains drawn from one sample of a study of blood T cell repertoires in COVID-19. The assay was immunoSEQ multiplex PCR, and TCRdb's table has in-frame clones only and misses some. Here the sample spans about 180,000 clones, roughly 85% being singletons. The specimen sequenced was peripheral blood. These receptors were taken from a man aged 50-59 years with active or convalescent COVID-19. CDR3s include the opening cysteine and the closing phenylalanine or tryptophan. A D gene is named only where the DNA matches it firmly. The size field is filled for only some rows; it gives once, few, many or a size class.

TRBJ1-1	.	TRBV30	.	CAWSRQPNTEAFF	TGTGCCTGGAGCAGACAACCGAACACTGAAGCTTTCTTT
TRBJ1-1	.	TRBV5-6	.	CASSKETNTEAFF	TGTGCCAGCAGCAAGGAGACGAACACTGAAGCTTTCTTT
TRBJ1-1	.	TRBV5-1	.	CASSLALGGNTEAFF	TGCGCCAGCAGCTTGGCCCTGGGGGGGAACACTGAAGCTTTCTTT
TRBJ2-1	.	TRBV5-3	.	CARSLVTVRFF	TGTGCCAGAAGCTTGGTAACTGTTCGGTTCTTC
TRBJ1-1	.	TRBV27	.	CASSSGRNTEAFF	TGTGCCAGCAGTTCGGGAAGGAACACTGAAGCTTTCTTT
TRBJ2-1	.	TRBV11-2	TRBD1	CASSWGQGSSYNEQFF	TGTGCCAGCAGCTGGGGACAGGGAAGCTCCTACAATGAGCAGTTCTTC
TRBJ2-7	.	TRBV28	TRBD2	CASSSGRPYEQYF	TGTGCCAGCAGTAGCGGGAGGCCCTACGAGCAGTACTTC
TRBJ2-7	.	TRBV12-3/TRBV12-4	.	CASSKQGSEAQYF	TGTGCCAGCAGTAAACAGGGTTCAGAAGCACAGTACTTC
TRBJ2-7	.	TRBV2	.	CASVGQANPGQYF	TGTGCCAGCGTGGGGCAGGCCAATCCGGGGCAGTACTTC
TRBJ1-5	.	TRBV30	TRBD1	CAWSIGTGGSKPQHF	TGTGCCTGGAGTATCGGGACAGGGGGGTCGAAGCCCCAGCATTTT
TRBJ2-3	once	TRBV7-6	TRBD1	CASSPRTGGTDTQYF	TGTGCCAGCAGCCCCCGGACAGGGGGTACAGATACGCAGTATTTT
TRBJ1-1	.	TRBV11-2	TRBD1	CASSLGRQGITEAFF	TGTGCCAGCAGCTTAGGTAGACAGGGGATCACTGAAGCTTTCTTT
TRBJ1-2	.	TRBV14	TRBD1	CASSRTGVYGYTF	TGTGCCAGCAGCAGGACAGGGGTCTATGGCTACACCTTC
TRBJ1-5	few	TRBV7-9	.	CASSQGGNQPQHF	TGTGCCAGCAGCCAAGGGGGAAATCAGCCCCAGCATTTT
TRBJ2-5	.	TRBV5-1	.	CASSLVGRQTQYF	TGCGCCAGCAGCTTGGTGGGGAGACAGACCCAGTACTTC
TRBJ1-5	.	TRBV28	.	CATRGGYSNQPQHF	TGTGCCACCAGAGGAGGCTATAGCAATCAGCCCCAGCATTTT
TRBJ2-3	.	TRBV7-9	TRBD1	CASSLGQSTDTQYF	TGTGCCAGCAGCCTGGGACAGAGCACAGATACGCAGTATTTT
TRBJ2-3	.	TRBV5-1	.	CASSSLQGVSTDTQYF	TGCGCCAGCAGCTCCTTACAGGGCGTAAGCACAGATACGCAGTATTTT
TRBJ1-6	.	TRBV6-5	.	CASGQTYNSPLHF	TGTGCCAGCGGACAGACTTATAATTCACCCCTCCACTTT
TRBJ2-3	.	TRBV3-1/TRBV3-2	.	CASSQEVIGTDTQYF	TGTGCCAGCAGCCAAGAGGTCATCGGGACAGATACGCAGTATTTT
TRBJ2-1	.	TRBV6-5	.	CASRPGRYNEQFF	TGTGCCAGCAGGCCTGGGAGGTACAATGAGCAGTTCTTC
TRBJ1-6	.	TRBV5-1	.	CASSRTGGDSPLHF	TGCGCCAGCAGCCGGACGGGAGGTGATTCACCCCTCCACTTT
TRBJ2-1	once	TRBV7-3	.	CASSSSGLSSYNEQFF	TGTGCCAGCAGCTCCAGCGGGCTCAGCTCCTACAATGAGCAGTTCTTC
TRBJ1-5	.	TRBV7-2	TRBD1	CASSSPGTGNQPQHF	TGTGCCAGCAGCTCCCCCGGGACAGGGAATCAGCCCCAGCATTTT
TRBJ1-2	.	TRBV5-4	TRBD1	CASSWEGGDYGYTF	TGTGCCAGCAGTTGGGAAGGGGGCGACTATGGCTACACCTTC
TRBJ1-5	.	TRBV6-2/TRBV6-3	.	CASSYLGGDQPQHF	TGTGCCAGCAGTTACTTGGGGGGGGATCAGCCCCAGCATTTT
TRBJ2-7	.	TRBV5-1	TRBD1	CASSPRDRSSYEQYF	TGCGCCAGCAGCCCCCGGGACAGGAGTTCCTACGAGCAGTACTTC
TRBJ1-1	.	TRBV6-5	.	CASRTYGQNTEAFF	TGTGCCAGCCGAACCTACGGACAGAACACTGAAGCTTTCTTT
TRBJ2-7	.	TRBV5-1	.	CASSAGQPYEQYF	TGCGCCAGCAGCGCGGGACAGCCCTACGAGCAGTACTTC
TRBJ1-5	few	TRBV6-5	.	CASRWDKAQPQHF	TGTGCCAGCAGATGGGACAAGGCTCAGCCCCAGCATTTT
TRBJ2-1	.	TRBV15	.	CATSRDTESSYNEQFF	TGTGCCACCAGCAGGGACACAGAGAGCTCCTACAATGAGCAGTTCTTC
TRBJ1-1	.	TRBV29-1	.	CSVATGRGFF	TGCAGCGTAGCGACAGGCCGGGGTTTCTTT
TRBJ1-6	.	TRBV9	.	CASSLTENSPLHF	TGTGCCAGCAGCCTCACAGAGAATTCACCCCTCCACTTT
TRBJ2-7	.	TRBV6-4	.	CASSPQERGEQYF	TGTGCCAGCAGTCCCCAAGAAAGGGGCGAGCAGTACTTC
TRBJ2-1	.	TRBV5-6	TRBD1	CASSLGWGTASYNEQFF	TGTGCCAGCAGCTTGGGTTGGGGGACAGCATCCTACAATGAGCAGTTCTTC
TRBJ2-1	once	TRBV7-2	.	CASSLLDNEQFF	TGTGCCAGCAGCTTACTCGACAATGAGCAGTTCTTC
TRBJ1-3	.	TRBV7-9	.	CASSVADGNTIYF	TGTGCCAGCAGCGTGGCGGATGGAAACACCATATATTTT
TRBJ1-1	.	TRBV7-9	TRBD1	CASSAGQENTEAFF	TGTGCCAGCAGCGCGGGACAGGAGAACACTGAAGCTTTCTTT
TRBJ2-7	.	TRBV6-5	TRBD2	CASRKGLAGGYEQYF	TGTGCCAGCAGGAAAGGACTAGCGGGTGGTTACGAGCAGTACTTC
TRBJ1-2	.	TRBV4-3	TRBD1	CASSQGVGQGSYGYTF	TGCGCCAGCAGCCAAGGTGTGGGACAGGGTTCCTATGGCTACACCTTC
TRBJ2-3	.	TRBV6-1	.	CASSEAHTGTDTQYF	TGTGCCAGCAGTGAAGCTCACACAGGCACAGATACGCAGTATTTT
TRBJ2-1	.	TRBV29-1	TRBD2	CSGGRAGGNEQFF	TGCAGCGGCGGGAGGGCCGGAGGCAATGAGCAGTTCTTC
TRBJ1-1	.	TRBV4-2	.	CASSQDPSGNTEAFF	TGTGCCAGCAGCCAAGATCCATCCGGGAACACTGAAGCTTTCTTT
TRBJ2-3	.	TRBV7-2	TRBD2	CASSSRLAGNTDTQYF	TGTGCCAGCAGCTCGAGACTAGCGGGGAACACAGATACGCAGTATTTT
TRBJ2-1	.	TRBV6-4	TRBD1	CASSDRGTGTAYNEQFF	TGTGCCAGCAGTGACAGGGGGACCGGGACAGCTTACAATGAGCAGTTCTTC
TRBJ1-1	once	TRBV6-5	.	CASSLIGGTNTEAFF	TGTGCCAGCAGCCTGATCGGGGGGACGAACACTGAAGCTTTCTTT